Presented here are 18 T cell receptor beta chains from one specimen sequenced in a study of cytomegalovirus exposure and HLA in healthy donors. Primers: 60 Vbeta forward and 13 Jbeta reverse. The data were produced by immunoSEQ multiplex PCR, yet TCRdb's version contains in-frame clones alone and is incomplete. The sample holds about 63,000 clones, roughly nine tenths seen once. Source material: PBMCs. Receptors were obtained from a young woman in good health and CMV-seropositive.

This clone showed up just once. This rearrangement joins TRBV30 to TRBJ2-1, with 15 bases matching TRBD2. Germline loops: CDR1 GTSNPN, CDR2 SVGIG (reference sequence). The CDR3 length is 17 residues. Losses at the gene ends were 4 bases for V and 7 bases for J; bases not matched to a gene: 11. CDR3 DNA: TGTGCCTGGAAGCGGACTAGCGGGAGGGCCTCATTGAATGAGCAGTTCTTC. It is translated as CAWKRTSGRASLNEQFF.

As concerns this clone: Germline is not matched at one junction end, which may reflect a read error. The rearrangement links TRBV7-8 to TRBJ2-1; 7 bases match TRBD2. Germline assignment: CDR1 SGHVS and CDR2 FQNEAQ. The CDR3 contains 19 residues. Here the CDR3 DNA reads TGTGCCGGCAGGACTCCAAAAAGACCAGCGGGAAACTCCTACAATGAGCAGTTCTTC. Protein: CAGRTPKRPAGNSYNEQFF.

J is TRBJ2-3 and V is TRBV21-1; TRBD2 is the table's D call, not checked against the DNA. TRBV21-1 has pseudogene status. CDR3 length: 15 amino acids. The CDR3 sequence: CASSPAGVRTDTQYF. Here the CDR3 DNA reads TGTGCCAGTAGCCCAGCGGGAGTAAGGACAGATACGCAGTATTTT.

The chain recombines TRBV15 with TRBJ2-2; D gene ambiguous. The CDR3 contains 14 residues. Between the trimmed V and J ends, which lost 0 bases and 7 bases, there was a span of 9 bases. The germline gives CDR1 LNHNV, CDR2 YYDKDF (reference sequence). The CDR3 sequence: CATSREARGGELFF. The CDR3 coding sequence is TGTGCCACCAGCAGAGAGGCCCGTGGCGGGGAGCTGTTTTTT.

The J gene is TRBJ2-2, the V gene TRBV5-1, with D possibly matching TRBD2 (6 bases). V was clipped by 4 bases and J by 5 bases, with 12 bases between them. CDR3 length equals 14 residues. In germline, CDR1 is SGHRS, CDR2 YFSETQ. The CDR3 region is CASSPTLATGELFF. CDR3 DNA: TGCGCCAGCAGCCCGACTCTAGCGACCGGGGAGCTGTTTTTT.

This rearrangement joins TRBV5-1 to TRBJ2-5, with 16 bases identical to TRBD2. This CDR3 comprises 16 residues. Germline lookup yields CDR1 SGHRS and CDR2 YFSETQ. Trimming removed 4 bases from V and 5 bases from J; junction bases left unmatched: 5. CDR3 protein: CASSAGLAGGRETQYF. CDR3 coding DNA: TGCGCCAGCAGCGCGGGACTAGCGGGAGGGCGCGAGACCCAGTACTTC.

J is TRBJ2-1 and V is TRBV15, with 7 nucleotides matching TRBD2. The trim removed 1 base at V and 3 bases at J, leaving 3 bases unmatched. Per the germline V gene, CDR1 is LNHNV and CDR2 is YYDKDF (reference sequence). The CDR3 is made up of 15 amino acids. The CDR3 loop reads CATSRGGGYYNEQFF. DNA for the CDR3: TGTGCCACCAGCAGAGGGGGGGGTTACTACAATGAGCAGTTCTTC.

The chain employs TRBV29-1 and TRBJ1-1; D perhaps matches TRBD1 (5 bases). The CDR3 loop spans 14 amino acids. V lost 5 bases, J lost 2 bases, and 15 bases lay in between. Germline V gene lookup returns CDR1 SQVTM and CDR2 ANQGSEA. The CDR3 spells CSVLVRGLNTEAFF. In nucleotides, the CDR3 is TGCAGCGTTTTGGTTAGGGGACTAAACACTGAAGCTTTCTTT.

For this clone: Germline and junction disagree at one end, which may indicate a read error. CDR3 DNA sequence: TGTGCCAGTAGTATTAGGCAGGGGGCAATATATGAGCAGCTCTTC. Its translation: CASSIRQGAIYEQLF. V is TRBV19 and J is TRBJ2-1; the match to TRBD1 covers 8 bases. The V gene's germline CDR1 is LNHDA and CDR2 SQIVND (reference sequence). The CDR3 is 15 amino acids.

V gene TRBV7-2 combines with J gene TRBJ1-2; no firm D call. V was shortened by 5 bases and J by 4 bases, with 14 bases between the two germline ends. Germline assignment: CDR1 SGHTA and CDR2 FQGNSA. The CDR3 contains 14 residues. CDR3 DNA: TGTGCCAGCAGCGACTACATATCGGGCTATGGCTACACCTTC. Translated: CASSDYISGYGYTF.

This chain connects TRBV7-8 to TRBJ2-1, with D hard to call. The germline V and J ends were trimmed by 1 base and 1 base, with 11 bases remaining between them. The length of the CDR3 is 16 residues. Germline CDR1 SGHVS, CDR2 FQNEAQ. For the CDR3, the DNA is TGTGCCAGCAGCTTAGGGGCCGAACGATCCTACAATGAGCAGTTCTTC. Protein product: CASSLGAERSYNEQFF.

This sequence joins TRBV11-3 and TRBJ2-1; TRBD1 matches at 7 bases. The length of the CDR3 is 12 residues. V gave up 2 bases and J gave up 9 bases; unmatched junction bases: 1. Germline lookup yields CDR1 SGHNT and CDR2 YENEEA. The CDR3 DNA reads as TGTGCCAGCAGCTTAAGGGGGCGTGAGCAGTTCTTC. Its protein product is CASSLRGREQFF.

V usage is TRBV5-5 and J usage is TRBJ2-6; a weak D match, TRBD1 (5 bases). Trimming shortened V by 5 bases and J by 2 bases, and 11 bases separated the two germline ends. CDR1 and CDR2 (germline): SGHKS, YYEKEE (reference sequence). This CDR3 region has 15 residues. The CDR3 region has the DNA TGTGCCAGCAGGCCCCAGGGAACTGGGGCCAACGTCCTGACTTTC. Translation: CASRPQGTGANVLTF. The whole variable domain, remainder taken from reference TRBV5-5 and TRBJ2-6, is DAGVTQSPTHLIKTRGQQVTLRCSPISGHKSVSWYQQVLGQGPQFIFQYYEKEERGRGNFPDRFSARQFPNYSSELNVNALLLGDSALYLCASRPQGTGANVLTFGAGSRLTVL.

This clone appeared once. CDR3 bases: TGTGCCAGCAGTCGGACAGGAGGATTCACCTTAACTAACTATGGCTACACCTTC. It specifies CASSRTGGFTLTNYGYTF. This sequence joins TRBV28 and TRBJ1-2; TRBD1 matches 7 bases. Germline V gene lookup returns CDR1 MDHEN and CDR2 SYDVKM. The CDR3 covers 18 residues. J lost 0 bases, V lost 5 bases, and 15 bases had no gene match.

The CDR3 nucleotides read TGTGCCAGCACCTCTCCAGGGTACGAGCAGTACTTC. It codes for CASTSPGYEQYF. The chain has TRBV27 and TRBJ2-7; maybe TRBD1 (5 bases). CDR1 and CDR2 (germline): MNHEY, SMNVEV (reference sequence). The CDR3 runs 12 residues. The V and J ends lost 7 bases and 4 bases respectively, with 11 bases between them.

The V gene is TRBV7-2, the J gene TRBJ1-2; D is ambiguous. Germline V lookup: CDR1 SGHTA, CDR2 FQGNSA. There are 14 residues in the CDR3. V lost 2 bases, J lost 2 bases, and 9 bases lay in between. This CDR3 reads CASSLNWRNYGYTF. CDR3 DNA sequence: TGTGCCAGCAGCTTAAATTGGCGGAACTATGGCTACACCTTC. The full variable domain, in which reference TRBV7-2 and TRBJ1-2 provide the parts outside the CDR3, is GAGVSQSPSNKVTEKGKDVELRCDPISGHTALYWYRQSLGQGLEFLIYFQGNSAPDKSGLPSDRFSAERTGGSVSTLTIQRTQQEDSAVYLCASSLNWRNYGYTFGSGTRLTVV.

V is TRBV7-2 and J is TRBJ2-7; the match to TRBD2 covers 7 bases. Trimming at V came to 2 bases and at J to 7 bases, leaving 14 bases not matched to a gene. This CDR3 region has 16 residues. Germline CDR1 is SGHTA and CDR2 is FQGNSA. CDR3 sequence reads: CASSLQYSSGGREQYF. Written as DNA, the CDR3 is TGTGCCAGCAGCTTACAGTACTCTAGCGGAGGCCGGGAGCAGTACTTC.

The chain carries TRBV9 and TRBJ2-1, with 12 nucleotides matching TRBD2. Germline CDR1 and CDR2: SGDLS and YYNGEE. J was trimmed by 4 bases and V by 5 bases; bases with no gene match: 4. The CDR3 contains 15 residues. The CDR3: CASSLAGGPYNEQFF. CDR3 DNA sequence: TGTGCCAGCAGTCTAGCGGGAGGGCCGTACAATGAGCAGTTCTTC.